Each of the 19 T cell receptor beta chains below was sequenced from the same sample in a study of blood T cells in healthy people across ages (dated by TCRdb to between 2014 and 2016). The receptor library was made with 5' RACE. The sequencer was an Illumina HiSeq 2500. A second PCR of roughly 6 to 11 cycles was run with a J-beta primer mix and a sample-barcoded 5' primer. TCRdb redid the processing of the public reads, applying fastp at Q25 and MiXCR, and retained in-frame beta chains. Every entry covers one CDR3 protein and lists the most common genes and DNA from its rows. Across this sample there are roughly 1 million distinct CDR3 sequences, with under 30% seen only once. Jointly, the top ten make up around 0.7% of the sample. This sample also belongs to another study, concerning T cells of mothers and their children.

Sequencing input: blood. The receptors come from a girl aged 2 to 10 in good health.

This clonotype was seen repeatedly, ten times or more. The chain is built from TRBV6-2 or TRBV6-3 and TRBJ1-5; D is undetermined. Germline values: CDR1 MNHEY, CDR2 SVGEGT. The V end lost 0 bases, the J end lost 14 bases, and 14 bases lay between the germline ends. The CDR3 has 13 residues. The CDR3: CASSYSVFSLKHF. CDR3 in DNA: TGTGCCAGCAGTTACTCTGTTTTTAGCTTGAAGCATTTT.

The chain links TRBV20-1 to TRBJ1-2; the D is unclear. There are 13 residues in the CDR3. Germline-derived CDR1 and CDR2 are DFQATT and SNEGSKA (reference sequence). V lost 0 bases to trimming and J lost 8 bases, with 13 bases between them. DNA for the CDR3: TGCAGTGCTAGAGACGTCGGGGTAGAGGGCTACACCTTC. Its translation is CSARDVGVEGYTF.

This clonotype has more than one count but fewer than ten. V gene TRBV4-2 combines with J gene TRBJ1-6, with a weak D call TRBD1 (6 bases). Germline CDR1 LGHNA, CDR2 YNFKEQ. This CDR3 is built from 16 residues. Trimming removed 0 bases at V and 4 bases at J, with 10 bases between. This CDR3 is CASSQDIGQYNSPLHF. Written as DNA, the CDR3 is TGTGCCAGCAGCCAAGATATCGGACAGTATAATTCACCCCTCCACTTT.

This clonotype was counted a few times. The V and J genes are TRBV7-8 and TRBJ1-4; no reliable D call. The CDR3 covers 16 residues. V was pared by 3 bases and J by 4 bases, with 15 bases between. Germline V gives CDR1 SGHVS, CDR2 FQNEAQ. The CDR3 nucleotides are TGTGCCAGCAGCTTTCTGAACAGTGGCTATAATGAAAAACTGTTTTTT. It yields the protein CASSFLNSGYNEKLFF.

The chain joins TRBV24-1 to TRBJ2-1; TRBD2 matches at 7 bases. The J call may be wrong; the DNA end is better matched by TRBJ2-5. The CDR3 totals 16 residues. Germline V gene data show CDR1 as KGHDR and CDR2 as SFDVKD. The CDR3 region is CATSSSGTTLGETQYF. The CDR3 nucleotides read TGTGCCACCAGTTCGTCGGGGACTACGTTGGGGGAGACCCAGTACTTC.

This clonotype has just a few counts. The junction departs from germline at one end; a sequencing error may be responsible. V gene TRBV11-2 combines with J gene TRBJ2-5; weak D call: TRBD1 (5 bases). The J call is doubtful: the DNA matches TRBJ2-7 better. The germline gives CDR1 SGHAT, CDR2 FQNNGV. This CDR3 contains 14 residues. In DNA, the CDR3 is TGTGCCTGCAGCTTGGTGCCAGGGAATTACGAGCAGTACTTC. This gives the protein CACSLVPGNYEQYF.

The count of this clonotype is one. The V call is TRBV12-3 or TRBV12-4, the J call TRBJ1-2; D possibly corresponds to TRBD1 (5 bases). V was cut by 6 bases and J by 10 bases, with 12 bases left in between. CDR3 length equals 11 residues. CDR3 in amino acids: CASSLGGAYTF. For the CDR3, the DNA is TGTGCCAGCAGCCTTGGGGGTGCCTACACCTTC.

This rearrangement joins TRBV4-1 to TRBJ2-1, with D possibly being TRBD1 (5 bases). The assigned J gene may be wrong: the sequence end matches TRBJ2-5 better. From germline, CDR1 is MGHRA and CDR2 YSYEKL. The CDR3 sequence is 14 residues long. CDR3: CASSQVQGGETQYF. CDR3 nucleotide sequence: TGCGCCAGCAGCCAAGTTCAGGGCGGAGAGACCCAGTACTTC.

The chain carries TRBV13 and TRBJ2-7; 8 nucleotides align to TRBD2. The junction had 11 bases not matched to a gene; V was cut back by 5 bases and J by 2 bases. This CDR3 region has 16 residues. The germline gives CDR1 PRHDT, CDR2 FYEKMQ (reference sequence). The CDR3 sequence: CASSTALAGAPYEQYF. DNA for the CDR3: TGTGCCAGCAGCACGGCGCTAGCGGGCGCTCCCTACGAGCAGTACTTC.

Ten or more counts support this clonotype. The CDR3 nucleotides are TGTGCCAGCAGTCGGTTAGGGGGTAGCAATCAGCCCCAGCATTTT. Encoded protein: CASSRLGGSNQPQHF. The V and J genes are TRBV27 and TRBJ1-5; tentatively, D is TRBD1 (6 bases). From germline, CDR1 is MNHEY and CDR2 SMNVEV (reference sequence). This CDR3 is built from 15 residues. Between the trimmed V and J ends, which lost 5 bases and 0 bases, there was a span of 11 bases.

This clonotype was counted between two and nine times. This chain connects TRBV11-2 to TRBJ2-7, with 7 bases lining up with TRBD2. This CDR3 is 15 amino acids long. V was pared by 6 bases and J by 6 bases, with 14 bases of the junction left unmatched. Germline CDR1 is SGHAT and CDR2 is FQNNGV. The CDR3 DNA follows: TGTGCCAGCAGTCCCGGGGGGATATCGGTCGGCGAGCAGTACTTC. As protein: CASSPGGISVGEQYF.

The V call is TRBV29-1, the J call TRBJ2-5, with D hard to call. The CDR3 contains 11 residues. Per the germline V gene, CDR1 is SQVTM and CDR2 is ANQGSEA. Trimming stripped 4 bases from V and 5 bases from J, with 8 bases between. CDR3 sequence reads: CSVVGLETQYF. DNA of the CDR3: TGCAGCGTTGTAGGCTTGGAGACCCAGTACTTC.

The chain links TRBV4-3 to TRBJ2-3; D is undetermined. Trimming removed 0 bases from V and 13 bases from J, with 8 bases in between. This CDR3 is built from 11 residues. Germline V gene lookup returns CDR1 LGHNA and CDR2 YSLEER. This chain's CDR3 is CASSQDLMEYF. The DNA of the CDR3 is TGCGCCAGCAGCCAAGATTTAATGGAGTATTTT.

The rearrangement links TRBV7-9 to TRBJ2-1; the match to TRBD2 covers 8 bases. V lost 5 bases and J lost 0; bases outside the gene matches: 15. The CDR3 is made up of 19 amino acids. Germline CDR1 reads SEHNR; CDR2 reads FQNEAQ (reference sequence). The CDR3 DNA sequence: TGTGCCAGCAGCCCTAAAGCCTCCCAGCGGGAGAGCTCCTACAATGAGCAGTTCTTC. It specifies CASSPKASQRESSYNEQFF.

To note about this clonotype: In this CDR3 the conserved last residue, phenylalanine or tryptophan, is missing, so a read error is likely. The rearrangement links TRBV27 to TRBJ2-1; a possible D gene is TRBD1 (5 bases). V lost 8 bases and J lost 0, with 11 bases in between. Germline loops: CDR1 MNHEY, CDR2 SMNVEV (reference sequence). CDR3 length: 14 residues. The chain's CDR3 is CASAQALSYNEQFS. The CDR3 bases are TGTGCCAGCGCACAGGCCCTCTCCTACAATGAGCAGTTCTCC.

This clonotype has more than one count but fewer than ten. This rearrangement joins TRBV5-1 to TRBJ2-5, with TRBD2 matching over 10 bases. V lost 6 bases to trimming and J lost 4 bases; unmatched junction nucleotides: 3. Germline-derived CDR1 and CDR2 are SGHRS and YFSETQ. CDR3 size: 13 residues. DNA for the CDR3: TGCGCCAGCAAACTAGCGGGGAGAGAGACCCAGTACTTC. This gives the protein CASKLAGRETQYF.

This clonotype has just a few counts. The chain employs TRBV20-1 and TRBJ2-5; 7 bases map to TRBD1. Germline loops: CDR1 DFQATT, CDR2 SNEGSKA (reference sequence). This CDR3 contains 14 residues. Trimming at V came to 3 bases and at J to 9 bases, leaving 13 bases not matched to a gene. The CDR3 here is CSASYRDSLTAQYF. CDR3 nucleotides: TGCAGTGCTAGTTACCGGGACAGCCTGACAGCCCAGTACTTC.

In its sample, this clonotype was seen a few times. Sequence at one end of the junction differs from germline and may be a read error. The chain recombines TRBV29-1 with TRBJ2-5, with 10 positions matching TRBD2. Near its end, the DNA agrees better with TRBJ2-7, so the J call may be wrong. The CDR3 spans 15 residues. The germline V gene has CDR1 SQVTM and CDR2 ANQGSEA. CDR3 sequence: CSVVYSGRPSYEQYF. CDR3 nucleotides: TGCAGTGTTGTTTATAGCGGGAGGCCCTCCTACGAGCAGTACTTC.

CDR3 protein: CASSSRGGPEGYGYTF. CDR3 DNA sequence: TGTGCCAGCAGCTCCCGTGGGGGGCCCGAGGGATATGGCTACACCTTC. The rearrangement uses TRBV7-2 and TRBJ1-2; TRBD1 is a possible D gene (6 bases). The CDR3 sequence is 16 residues long. The germline V gene has CDR1 SGHTA and CDR2 FQGNSA. The ends were cut back, 4 bases at V and 5 bases at J, with 20 bases in the middle. Supplemented by reference TRBV7-2 and TRBJ1-2, the full variable domain reads GAGVSQSPSNKVTEKGKDVELRCDPISGHTALYWYRQSLGQGLEFLIYFQGNSAPDKSGLPSDRFSAERTGGSVSTLTIQRTQQEDSAVYLCASSSRGGPEGYGYTFGSGTRLTVV.